This TCR beta chain was captured in a study of T-cell reconstitution after alpha-beta-depleted transplantation in children. This CDR3 has 14 amino acids. V lost 4 bases and J lost 2, with 10 bases in between. Per the germline V gene, CDR1 is LGHDT and CDR2 is YNNKEL (reference sequence). Preparing the TCRbeta library involved the use of unique molecular identifiers. From the PCR reads, TCRdb called clonotypes with MiXCR, one entry per CDR3 protein. The data show about 230,000 distinct CDR3 sequences, with 12% seen just once and 2% to 3% held by the top ten. Many counts were recorded for this clonotype.

This receptor was obtained from a human donor who donated a stem cell graft to a child with acute lymphoblastic leukemia. This material consisted of PBMCs from the stem cell graft donor, taken from the stem cell graft. This rearrangement joins TRBV3-1 to TRBJ2-3; D not certain. The CDR3 is CASSPGPHTDTQYF. The CDR3 DNA reads TGTGCCAGCAGCCCCGGGCCGCACACAGATACGCAGTATTTT.